One sample yielded the 6 T cell receptor beta chains listed below, sequenced in a study of blood T cells in healthy people across ages. With a J-beta primer mix and a sample-barcoded 5' primer, a second PCR ran about 7 to 12 cycles. Via MiXCR, TCRdb re-called the 5' RACE reads, giving one row per CDR3 protein. Among 900,000 to 950,000 distinct CDR3 sequences listed, almost 30% were seen once. These data were also reused for a study on T cells of mothers and their children.

Sample: blood. These TCRs come from a middle-aged woman in good health.

The chain recombines TRBV4-2 with TRBJ2-3; 13 bases map to TRBD2. The CDR3 is 19 amino acids. Per the germline V gene, CDR1 is LGHNA and CDR2 is YNFKEQ. J lost 4 bases, V lost 4 bases, and 14 bases had no gene match. The CDR3 coding sequence is TGTGCCAGCAGCCGAGTCCCGGGACTAGCGGGGACCGGCGCAGATACGCAGTATTTT. This sequence encodes CASSRVPGLAGTGADTQYF.

This clonotype was seen repeatedly, ten times or more. V usage is TRBV20-1 and J usage is TRBJ2-5; perhaps D is TRBD1 or TRBD2 (7 bases each). Germline CDR1 reads DFQATT; CDR2 reads SNEGSKA (reference sequence). Deletions cut 2 bases from V and 5 bases from J, with 12 bases between. CDR3 length equals 13 residues. The CDR3 region is CSARQGGLETQYF. DNA of the CDR3: TGCAGTGCTAGACAGGGGGGGCTCGAGACCCAGTACTTC.

This clonotype showed up many times. The genes are TRBV12-3 or TRBV12-4 and TRBJ2-5; weak D call: TRBD1 (5 bases). The closer fit of TRBJ2-7 to the DNA end suggests the J call may be wrong. The length of the CDR3 is 15 residues. The CDR3 is CASSLGGASFGEQYF. CDR3 nucleotide sequence: TGTGCCAGCAGTTTAGGTGGGGCGAGTTTCGGCGAGCAGTACTTC.

This clonotype was observed a few times. The J gene is TRBJ1-2, the V gene TRBV2, with a tentative D call TRBD1 (6 bases). This CDR3 region has 11 residues. Germline CDR1 and CDR2: SNHLY and FYNNEI. CDR3 sequence reads: CAGEQGYGYTF. The CDR3 DNA reads TGTGCGGGGGAACAGGGTTATGGCTACACCTTC.

The chain carries TRBV5-1 and TRBJ1-1; D is possibly TRBD1 (5 bases). CDR3 length equals 14 residues. V was shortened by 4 bases and J by 4 bases, with 14 bases between the two germline ends. Germline CDR1 and CDR2: SGHRS and YFSETQ. CDR3 protein: CASSEWTRATEAFF. CDR3 nucleotide sequence: TGCGCCAGCAGCGAATGGACACGGGCCACTGAAGCTTTCTTT.

As to this clonotype: A much larger clone differs by one base, so this may be a read error. The chain combines TRBV4-3 with TRBJ2-1; 8 positions agree with TRBD2. Trimming at V came to 0 bases and at J to 7 bases, leaving 8 bases not matched to a gene. CDR1 and CDR2 (germline): LGHNA, YSLEER. The CDR3 length is 16 residues. This chain's CDR3 is CASSQDAGLGGNEQFF. The CDR3 DNA reads as TGCGCCAGCAGCCAAGACGCGGGACTAGGGGGAAATGAGCAGTTCTTC.